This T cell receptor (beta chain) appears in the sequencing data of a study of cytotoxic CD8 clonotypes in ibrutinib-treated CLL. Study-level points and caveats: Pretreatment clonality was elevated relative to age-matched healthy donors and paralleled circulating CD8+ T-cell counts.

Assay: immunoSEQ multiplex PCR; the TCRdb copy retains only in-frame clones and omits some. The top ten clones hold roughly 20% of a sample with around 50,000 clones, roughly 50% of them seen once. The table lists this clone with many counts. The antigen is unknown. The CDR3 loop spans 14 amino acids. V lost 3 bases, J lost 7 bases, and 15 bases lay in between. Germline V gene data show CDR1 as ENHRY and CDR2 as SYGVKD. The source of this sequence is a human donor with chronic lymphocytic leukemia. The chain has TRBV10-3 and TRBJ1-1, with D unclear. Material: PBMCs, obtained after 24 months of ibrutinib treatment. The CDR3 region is CAISEGGRTHEAFF. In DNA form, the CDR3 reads TGTGCCATCAGTGAAGGCGGGCGGACCCATGAAGCTTTCTTT.